What follows are 6 T cell receptor beta chains derived from one specimen sequenced in a study of vaccination effects on CD4 cells after COVID-19. These receptors are not linked to any known antigen. Culture lasted roughly 9 days before CD4+ T cell isolation. Two doses of BNT162b2 or mRNA-1273 vaccine were administered to participants. Generated by immunoSEQ multiplex PCR, the TCRdb table keeps only in-frame clones and is missing some. The data hold 43,000 or so clones, with roughly three quarters observed a single time. The source material was CD4+ T cells from PBMCs cultured without peptide, sampled after COVID-19 vaccination. The receptors shown here come from a human donor who received a COVID-19 vaccine.

This clone was observed a single time. The chain couples TRBV6-5 to TRBJ2-3; D possibly corresponds to TRBD2 (7 bases). The CDR3 loop spans 14 amino acids. Trimming shortened V by 0 bases and J by 9 bases, and 13 bases separated the two germline ends. The germline V gene has CDR1 MNHEY and CDR2 SVGAGI. The CDR3 loop reads CASSYSKGGGTQYF. In nucleotides, the CDR3 is TGTGCCAGCAGTTACTCGAAAGGGGGGGGGACGCAGTATTTT.

This clone has just one count. The chain has TRBV3-1 (or the pseudogene TRBV3-2) and TRBJ1-2; D is unclear. The CDR3 has 15 amino acids. Germline lookup yields CDR1 LGHDT and CDR2 YNNKEL (reference sequence). Trimming shortened V by 0 bases and J by 3 bases, and 11 bases separated the two germline ends. CDR3 bases: TGTGCCAGCAGCCAAGACCCTGACCCGGACTATGGCTACACCTTC. Encoded protein: CASSQDPDPDYGYTF.

The chain combines TRBV10-2 with TRBJ2-5; D is ambiguous. Trimming cost V 4 bases and J 5 bases, with 20 bases left between them. Germline V gene sequence: CDR1 WSHSY, CDR2 SAAADI. CDR3 length: 16 residues. The CDR3 reads CASSANLRGRAETQYF. CDR3 bases: TGCGCCAGCAGTGCGAACCTTAGAGGTCGGGCTGAGACCCAGTACTTC.

The chain recombines TRBV7-2 with TRBJ2-1; the match to TRBD2 covers 11 bases. Germline loops: CDR1 SGHTA, CDR2 FQGNSA. Losses at the gene ends were 1 base for V and 5 bases for J; bases not matched to a gene: 10. This CDR3 comprises 18 residues. CDR3 in amino acids: CASSLVFLAGGINNEQFF. For the CDR3, the DNA is TGTGCCAGCAGCTTAGTGTTCCTAGCGGGGGGTATAAACAATGAGCAGTTCTTC.

This clone was counted a few times. The chain combines TRBV6-5 with TRBJ2-5; no clear D. With 5 bases removed from V and 5 bases from J, the gap between germline ends came to 9 bases. Looked up from germline, CDR1 is MNHEY and CDR2 is SVGAGI. The CDR3 runs 12 residues. In nucleotides, the CDR3 is TGTGCCAGCAGTCGGACGTGGGAGACCCAGTACTTC. This gives the protein CASSRTWETQYF.

The CDR3 spells CASTFGQGATGKLFF. The CDR3 nucleotides read TGTGCCAGCACCTTTGGACAGGGGGCAACGGGAAAACTGTTTTTT. The chain is built from TRBV6-5 and TRBJ1-4; the match to TRBD1 covers 11 bases. The CDR3 has 15 residues. Germline trimming cut 7 bases from V and 10 bases from J; bases unmatched to any gene: 11. CDR1 is MNHEY and CDR2 is SVGAGI in the germline V gene.